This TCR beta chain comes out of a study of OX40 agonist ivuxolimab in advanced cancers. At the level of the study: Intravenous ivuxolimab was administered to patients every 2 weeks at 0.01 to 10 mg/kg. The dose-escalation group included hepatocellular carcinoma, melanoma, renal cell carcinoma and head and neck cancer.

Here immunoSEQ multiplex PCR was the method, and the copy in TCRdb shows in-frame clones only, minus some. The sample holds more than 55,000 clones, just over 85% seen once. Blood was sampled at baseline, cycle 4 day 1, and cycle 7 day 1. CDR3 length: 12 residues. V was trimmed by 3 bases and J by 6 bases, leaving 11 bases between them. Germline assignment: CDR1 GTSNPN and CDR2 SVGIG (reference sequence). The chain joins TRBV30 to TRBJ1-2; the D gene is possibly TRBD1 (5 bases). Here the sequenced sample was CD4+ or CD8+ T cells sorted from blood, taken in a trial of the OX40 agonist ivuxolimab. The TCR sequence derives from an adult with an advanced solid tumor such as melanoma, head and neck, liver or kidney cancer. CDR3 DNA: TGTGCCTGGAGCCGGGGGGGGAATGGCTACACCTTC. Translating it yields CAWSRGGNGYTF.